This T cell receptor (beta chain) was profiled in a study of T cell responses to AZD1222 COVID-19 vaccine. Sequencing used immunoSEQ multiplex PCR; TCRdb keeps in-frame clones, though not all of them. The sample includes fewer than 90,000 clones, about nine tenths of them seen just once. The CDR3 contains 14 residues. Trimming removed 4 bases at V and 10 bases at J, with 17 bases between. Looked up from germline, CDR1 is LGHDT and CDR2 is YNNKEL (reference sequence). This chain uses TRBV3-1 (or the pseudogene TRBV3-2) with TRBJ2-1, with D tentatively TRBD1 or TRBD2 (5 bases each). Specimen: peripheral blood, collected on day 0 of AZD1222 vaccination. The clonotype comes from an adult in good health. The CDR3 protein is CASSLAGTDVEQFF. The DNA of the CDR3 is TGTGCCAGCAGCCTTGCAGGGACGGATGTCGAGCAGTTCTTC.